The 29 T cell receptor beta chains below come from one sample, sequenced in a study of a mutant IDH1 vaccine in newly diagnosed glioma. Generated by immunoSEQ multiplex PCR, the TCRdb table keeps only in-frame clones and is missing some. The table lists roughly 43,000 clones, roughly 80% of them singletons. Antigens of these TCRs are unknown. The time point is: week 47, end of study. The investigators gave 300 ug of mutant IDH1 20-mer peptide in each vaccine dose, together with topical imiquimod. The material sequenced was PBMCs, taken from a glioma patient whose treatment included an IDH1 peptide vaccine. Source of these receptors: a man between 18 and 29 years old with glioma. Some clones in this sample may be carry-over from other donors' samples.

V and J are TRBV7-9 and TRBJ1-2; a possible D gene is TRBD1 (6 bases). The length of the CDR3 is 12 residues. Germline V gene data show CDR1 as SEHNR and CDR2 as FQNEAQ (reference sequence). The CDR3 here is CASWDTGYGYTF. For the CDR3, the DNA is TGTGCGAGCTGGGATACAGGGTATGGCTACACCTTC.

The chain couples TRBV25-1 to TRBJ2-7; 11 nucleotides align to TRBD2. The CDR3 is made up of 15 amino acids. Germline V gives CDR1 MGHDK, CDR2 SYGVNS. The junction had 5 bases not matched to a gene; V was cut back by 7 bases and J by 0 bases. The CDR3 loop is CASTSGRTVSYEQYF. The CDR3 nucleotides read TGTGCCAGCACTAGCGGGAGGACAGTCTCCTACGAGCAGTACTTC.

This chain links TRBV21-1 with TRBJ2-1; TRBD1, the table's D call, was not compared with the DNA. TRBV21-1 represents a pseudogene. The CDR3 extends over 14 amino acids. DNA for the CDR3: TGTGCCAGCAGCACGAGGACAGGGTACAATGAGCAGTTCTTC. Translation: CASSTRTGYNEQFF.

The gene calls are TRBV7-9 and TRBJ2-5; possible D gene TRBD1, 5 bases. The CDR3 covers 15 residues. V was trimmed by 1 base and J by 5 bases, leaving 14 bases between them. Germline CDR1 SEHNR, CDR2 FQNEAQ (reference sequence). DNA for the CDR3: TGTGCCAGCAGCTTAGTTCAGGGTGCGAGCGAGACCCAGTACTTC. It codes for CASSLVQGASETQYF.

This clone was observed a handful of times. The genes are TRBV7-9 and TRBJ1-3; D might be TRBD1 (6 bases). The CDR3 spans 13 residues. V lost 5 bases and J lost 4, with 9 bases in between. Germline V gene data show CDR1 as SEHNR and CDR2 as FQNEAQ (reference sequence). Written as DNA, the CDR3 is TGTGCCAGCAGCCTAGGACAGGGAAACACCATATATTTT. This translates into CASSLGQGNTIYF.

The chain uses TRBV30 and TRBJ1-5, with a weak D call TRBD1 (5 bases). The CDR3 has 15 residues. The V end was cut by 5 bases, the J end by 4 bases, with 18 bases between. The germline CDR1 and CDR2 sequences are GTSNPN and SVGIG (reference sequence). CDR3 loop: CAWGGTQVGNQPQHF. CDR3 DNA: TGTGCCTGGGGCGGGACTCAGGTTGGGAATCAGCCCCAGCATTTT.

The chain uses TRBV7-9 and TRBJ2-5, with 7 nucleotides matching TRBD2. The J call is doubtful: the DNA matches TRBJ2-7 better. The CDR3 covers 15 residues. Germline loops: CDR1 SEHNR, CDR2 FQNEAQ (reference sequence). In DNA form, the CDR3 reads TGTGCCAGCAGCTCCGATCCGACTAGCAGCCACGAGCAGTACTTC. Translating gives CASSSDPTSSHEQYF.

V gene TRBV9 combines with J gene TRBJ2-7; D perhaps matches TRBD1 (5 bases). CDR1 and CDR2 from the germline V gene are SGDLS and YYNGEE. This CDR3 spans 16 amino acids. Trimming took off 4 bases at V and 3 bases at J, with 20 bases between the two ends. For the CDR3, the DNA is TGTGCCAGCAGCCCTCGAGGATCAGGGCTATACTACGAGCAGTACTTC. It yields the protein CASSPRGSGLYYEQYF.

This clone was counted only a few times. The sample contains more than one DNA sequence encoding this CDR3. CDR3 coding DNA: TGTGCCAGTAGCCTCCCTGGGCAGGGGAACACTGAAGCTTTCTTT. Protein product: CASSLPGQGNTEAFF. The V and J genes are TRBV19 and TRBJ1-1; D might be TRBD1 (5 bases). Trimming left V 6 bases short and J 1 base short, with 15 bases between. Germline CDR1 and CDR2: LNHDA and SQIVND (reference sequence). The CDR3 is 15 amino acids.

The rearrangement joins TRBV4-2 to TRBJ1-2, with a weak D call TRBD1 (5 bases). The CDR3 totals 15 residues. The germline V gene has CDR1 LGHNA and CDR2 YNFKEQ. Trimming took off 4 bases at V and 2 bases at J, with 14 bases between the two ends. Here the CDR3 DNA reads TGTGCCAGCAGCCCCACGGGACCGCAAAACTATGGCTACACCTTC. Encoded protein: CASSPTGPQNYGYTF.

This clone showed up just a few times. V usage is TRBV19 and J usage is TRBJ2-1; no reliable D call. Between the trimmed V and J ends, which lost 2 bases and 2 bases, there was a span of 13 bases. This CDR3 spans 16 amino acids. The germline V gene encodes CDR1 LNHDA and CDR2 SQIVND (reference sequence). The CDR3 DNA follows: TGTGCCAGTAGTATACTAACCGACCCCCCCTACAATGAGCAGTTCTTC. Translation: CASSILTDPPYNEQFF.

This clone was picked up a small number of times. The CDR3, as DNA: TGTGCCAGCAGCTTCCGGGGTGGGAGCGGAGATGAGCAGTTCTTC. Translated, it gives CASSFRGGSGDEQFF. V is TRBV7-3 and J is TRBJ2-1; weak D call: TRBD2 (5 bases). The CDR3 is made up of 15 amino acids. Trimming stripped 3 bases from V and 8 bases from J, with 17 bases between. The germline gives CDR1 SGHTA, CDR2 FQGTGA.

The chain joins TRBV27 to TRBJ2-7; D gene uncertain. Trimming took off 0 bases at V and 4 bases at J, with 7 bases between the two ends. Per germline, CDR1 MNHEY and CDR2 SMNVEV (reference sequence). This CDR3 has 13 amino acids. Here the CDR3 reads CASSLSLGYEQYF. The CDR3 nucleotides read TGTGCCAGCAGTTTATCCCTGGGGTACGAGCAGTACTTC.

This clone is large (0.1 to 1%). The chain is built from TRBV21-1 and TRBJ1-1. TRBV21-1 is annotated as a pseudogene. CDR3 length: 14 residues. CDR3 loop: CASSKGPGGTEAFF. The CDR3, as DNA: TGTGCCAGCAGCAAAGGGCCAGGAGGCACTGAAGCTTTCTTT.

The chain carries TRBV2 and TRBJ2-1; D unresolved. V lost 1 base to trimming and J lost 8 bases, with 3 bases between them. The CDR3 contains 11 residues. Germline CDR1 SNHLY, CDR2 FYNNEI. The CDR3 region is CASSEVDEQFF. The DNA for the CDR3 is TGTGCCAGCAGTGAAGTGGATGAGCAGTTCTTC.

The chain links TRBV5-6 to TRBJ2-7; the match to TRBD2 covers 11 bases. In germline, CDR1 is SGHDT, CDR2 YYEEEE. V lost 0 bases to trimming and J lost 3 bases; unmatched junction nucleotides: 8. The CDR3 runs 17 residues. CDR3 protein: CASSLGLAGGFRYEQYF. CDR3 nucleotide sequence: TGTGCCAGCAGCTTGGGGCTAGCGGGAGGTTTTCGCTACGAGCAGTACTTC.

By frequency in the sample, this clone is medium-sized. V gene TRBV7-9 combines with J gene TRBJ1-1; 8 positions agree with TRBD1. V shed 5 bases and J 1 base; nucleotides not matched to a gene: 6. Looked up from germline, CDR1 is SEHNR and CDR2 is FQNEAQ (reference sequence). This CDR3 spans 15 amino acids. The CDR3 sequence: CASSLRQGKNTEAFF. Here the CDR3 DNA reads TGTGCCAGCAGCCTAAGACAGGGGAAGAACACTGAAGCTTTCTTT.

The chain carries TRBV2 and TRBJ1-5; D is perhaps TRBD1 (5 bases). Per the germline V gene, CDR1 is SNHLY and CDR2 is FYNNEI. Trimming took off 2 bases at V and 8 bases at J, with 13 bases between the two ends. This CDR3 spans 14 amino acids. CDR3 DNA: TGTGCCAGCAGTGAAAGGGGTGGGCCGAAGCCCCAGCATTTT. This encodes CASSERGGPKPQHF.

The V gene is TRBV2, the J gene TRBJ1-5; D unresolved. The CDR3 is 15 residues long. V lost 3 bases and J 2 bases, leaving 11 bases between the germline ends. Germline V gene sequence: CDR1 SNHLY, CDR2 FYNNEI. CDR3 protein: CASSEAGKGNQPQHF. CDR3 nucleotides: TGTGCCAGCAGTGAGGCCGGCAAGGGCAATCAGCCCCAGCATTTT.

The CDR3 nucleotides are TGTGCCAGCAGCTTAGAACTAGCGGGGGGAGATACGCAGTATTTT. This gives the protein CASSLELAGGDTQYF. The chain joins TRBV7-2 to TRBJ2-3; 12 positions agree with TRBD2. CDR3 length: 15 amino acids. With 1 base clipped from V and 5 bases from J, the junction kept 1 base outside the gene matches. Germline V gene lookup returns CDR1 SGHTA and CDR2 FQGNSA.

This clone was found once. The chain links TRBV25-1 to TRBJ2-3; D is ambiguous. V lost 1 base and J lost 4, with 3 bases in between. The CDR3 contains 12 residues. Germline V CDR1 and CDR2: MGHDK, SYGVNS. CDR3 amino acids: CASSESADTQYF. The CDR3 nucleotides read TGTGCCAGCAGTGAATCTGCAGATACGCAGTATTTT. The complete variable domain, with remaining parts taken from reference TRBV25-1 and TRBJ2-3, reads EADIYQTPRYLVIGTGKKITLECSQTMGHDKMYWYQQDPGMELHLIHYSYGVNSTEKGDLSSESTVSRIRTEHFPLTLESARPSHTSQYLCASSESADTQYFGPGTRLTVL.

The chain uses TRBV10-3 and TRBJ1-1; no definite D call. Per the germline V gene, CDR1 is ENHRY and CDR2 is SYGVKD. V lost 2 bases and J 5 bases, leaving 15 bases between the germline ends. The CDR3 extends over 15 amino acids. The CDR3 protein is CAISEREARKTEAFF. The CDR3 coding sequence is TGTGCCATCAGTGAGAGAGAGGCAAGGAAAACTGAAGCTTTCTTT.

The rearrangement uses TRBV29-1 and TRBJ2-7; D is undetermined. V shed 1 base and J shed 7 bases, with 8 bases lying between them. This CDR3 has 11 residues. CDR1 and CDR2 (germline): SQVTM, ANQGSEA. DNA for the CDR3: TGCAGCGTTGAAGGTTGGGGAGAGCAGTACTTC. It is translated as CSVEGWGEQYF.

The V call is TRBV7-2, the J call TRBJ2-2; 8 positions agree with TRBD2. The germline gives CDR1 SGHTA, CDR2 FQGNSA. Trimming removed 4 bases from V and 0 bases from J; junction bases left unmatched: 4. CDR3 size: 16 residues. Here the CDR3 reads CASSYRGGANTGELFF. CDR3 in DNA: TGTGCCAGCAGCTATCGGGGGGGGGCGAACACCGGGGAGCTGTTTTTT.

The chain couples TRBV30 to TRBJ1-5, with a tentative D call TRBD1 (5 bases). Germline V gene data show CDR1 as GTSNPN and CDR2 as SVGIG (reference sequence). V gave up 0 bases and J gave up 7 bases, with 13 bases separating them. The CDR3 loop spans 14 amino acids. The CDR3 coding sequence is TGTGCCTGGAGTGTTACCGGGGGGGTGCAGCCCCAGCATTTT. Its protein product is CAWSVTGGVQPQHF.

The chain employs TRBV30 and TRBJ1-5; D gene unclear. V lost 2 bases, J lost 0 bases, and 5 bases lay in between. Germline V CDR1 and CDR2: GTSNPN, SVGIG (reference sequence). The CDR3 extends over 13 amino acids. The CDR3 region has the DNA TGTGCCTGGAGTTTGAGTAGCAATCAGCCCCAGCATTTT. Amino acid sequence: CAWSLSSNQPQHF.

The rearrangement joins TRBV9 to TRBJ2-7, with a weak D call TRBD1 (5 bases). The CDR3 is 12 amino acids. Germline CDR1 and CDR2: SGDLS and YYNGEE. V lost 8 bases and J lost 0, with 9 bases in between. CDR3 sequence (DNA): TGTGCCAGTCAGGGAAGCTCCTACGAGCAGTACGTC. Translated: CASQGSSYEQYV.

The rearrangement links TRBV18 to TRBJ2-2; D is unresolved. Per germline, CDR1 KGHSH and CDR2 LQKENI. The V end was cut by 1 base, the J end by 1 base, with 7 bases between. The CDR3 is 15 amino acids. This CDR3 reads CASSPQGRNTGELFF. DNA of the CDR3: TGTGCCAGCTCACCACAGGGTAGGAACACCGGGGAGCTGTTTTTT.

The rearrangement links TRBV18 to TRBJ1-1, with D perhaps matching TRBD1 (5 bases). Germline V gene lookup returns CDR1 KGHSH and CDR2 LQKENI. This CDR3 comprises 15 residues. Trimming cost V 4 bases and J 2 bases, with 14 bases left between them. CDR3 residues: CASSLSGAFNTEAFF. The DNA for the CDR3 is TGTGCCAGCTCACTCAGTGGGGCTTTCAACACTGAAGCTTTCTTT.